This T cell receptor (beta chain) was found in a study of cytomegalovirus exposure and HLA in healthy donors. Overall study findings and caveats: The majority of CMV-associated TCR beta chains were reported as apparently HLA-restricted in a later analysis.

It was with 60 Vbeta and 13 Jbeta primers that the PCR ran. Using immunoSEQ multiplex PCR, the repertoire was profiled, and TCRdb retains in-frame clones only, with some absent. The table has some 130,000 clones, more than 70% seen once. Turning to this clone: Its antigen is as yet unknown.

The donors gave bone marrow, and they were healthy. The CDR3 contains 15 residues. V lost 3 bases to trimming and J lost 1 base; unmatched junction nucleotides: 4. Germline-derived CDR1 and CDR2 are SQVTM and ANQGSEA. The clonotype was recovered from a man aged 40-49 years in good health and CMV-seronegative. The sample consisted of PBMCs. The chain employs TRBV29-1 and TRBJ2-5, with 11 bases identical to TRBD1. CDR3 residues: CSVERGQGVQETQYF. The CDR3 bases are TGCAGCGTTGAGCGGGGACAGGGGGTCCAAGAGACCCAGTACTTC.